This TCR beta chain was observed in a study of blood T cell repertoires in COVID-19. About the research overall: There were acute and convalescent COVID-19 samples, and they came from the United States, Italy and Spain. PBMCs, B-cell-depleted T cells, or T cells were the source of the cDNA or gDNA that made up the material.

The CDR3 is made up of 16 amino acids. Germline-derived CDR1 and CDR2 are SGHDN and FVKESK. Trimming took off 4 bases at V and 2 bases at J, with 17 bases between the two ends. Source study methods: For nucleated cells, counts were estimated from reference gene primer amplification. The protocol was immunoSEQ multiplex PCR, while the TCRdb copy is restricted to in-frame clones and leaves out a portion. D and trimming come from the DNA, and the V and J calls and clone size come from that table. The sample records about 270,000 clones, about 86% being singletons. Seattle-derived patients entered the study during active infection and were followed longitudinally.

The V call is TRBV14, the J call TRBJ2-5; D not certain. Sequencing input: peripheral blood. This TCR derives from a woman aged 25 to 39 with COVID-19, enrolled during active disease. In nucleotides, the CDR3 is TGTGCCAGCAGCCCTCGAAAAACCCTAATACAAGAGACCCAGTACTTC. It specifies CASSPRKTLIQETQYF.